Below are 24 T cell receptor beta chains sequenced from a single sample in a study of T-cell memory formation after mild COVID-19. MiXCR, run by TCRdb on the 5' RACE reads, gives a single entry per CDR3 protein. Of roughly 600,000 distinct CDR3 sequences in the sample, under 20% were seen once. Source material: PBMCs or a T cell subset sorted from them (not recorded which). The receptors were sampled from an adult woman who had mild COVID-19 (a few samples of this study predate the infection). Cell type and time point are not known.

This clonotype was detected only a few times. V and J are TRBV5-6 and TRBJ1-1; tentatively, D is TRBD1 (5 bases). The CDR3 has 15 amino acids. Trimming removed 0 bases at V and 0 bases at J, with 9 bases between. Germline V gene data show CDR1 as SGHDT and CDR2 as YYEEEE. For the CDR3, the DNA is TGTGCCAGCAGCTTGGAGGTCAGGGTGAACACTGAAGCTTTCTTT. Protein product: CASSLEVRVNTEAFF.

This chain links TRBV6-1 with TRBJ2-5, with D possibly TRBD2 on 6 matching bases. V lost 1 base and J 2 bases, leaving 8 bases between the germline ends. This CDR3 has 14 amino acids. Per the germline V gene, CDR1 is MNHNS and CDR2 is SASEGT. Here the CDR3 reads CASSEVGGQETQYF. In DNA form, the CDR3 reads TGTGCCAGCAGTGAAGTTGGGGGGCAAGAGACCCAGTACTTC.

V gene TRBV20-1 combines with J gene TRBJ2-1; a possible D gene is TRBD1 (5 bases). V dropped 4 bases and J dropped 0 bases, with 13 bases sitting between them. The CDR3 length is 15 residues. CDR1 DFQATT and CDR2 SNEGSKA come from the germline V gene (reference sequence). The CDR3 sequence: CSATDTYSSYNEQFF. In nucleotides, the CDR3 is TGCAGTGCTACGGACACCTATTCCTCCTACAATGAGCAGTTCTTC.

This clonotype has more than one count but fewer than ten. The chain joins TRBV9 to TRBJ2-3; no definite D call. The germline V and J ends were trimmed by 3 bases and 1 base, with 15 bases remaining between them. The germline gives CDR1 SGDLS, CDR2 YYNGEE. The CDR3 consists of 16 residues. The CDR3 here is CASSGALAWGTDTQYF. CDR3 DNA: TGTGCCAGCAGCGGCGCCCTGGCATGGGGCACAGATACGCAGTATTTT.

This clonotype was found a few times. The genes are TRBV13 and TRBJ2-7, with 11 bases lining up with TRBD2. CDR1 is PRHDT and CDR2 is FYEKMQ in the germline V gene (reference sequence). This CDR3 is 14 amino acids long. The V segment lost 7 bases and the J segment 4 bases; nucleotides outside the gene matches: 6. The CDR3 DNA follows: TGTGCCAGCACCCCGACTAGCGGGGAGTACGAGCAGTACTTC. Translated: CASTPTSGEYEQYF.

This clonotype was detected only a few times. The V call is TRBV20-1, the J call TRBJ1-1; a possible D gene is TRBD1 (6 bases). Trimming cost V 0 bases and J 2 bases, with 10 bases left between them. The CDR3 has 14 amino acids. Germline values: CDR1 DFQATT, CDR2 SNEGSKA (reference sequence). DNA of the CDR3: TGCAGTGCTAGAGATCTACAGGGCAACACTGAAGCTTTCTTT. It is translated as CSARDLQGNTEAFF.

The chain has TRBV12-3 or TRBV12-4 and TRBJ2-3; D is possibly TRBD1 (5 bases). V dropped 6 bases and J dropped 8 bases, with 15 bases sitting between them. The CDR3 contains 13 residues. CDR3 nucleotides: TGTGCCAGCAGCCTCTCGGAAAGGGGTACGCAGTATTTT. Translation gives CASSLSERGTQYF.

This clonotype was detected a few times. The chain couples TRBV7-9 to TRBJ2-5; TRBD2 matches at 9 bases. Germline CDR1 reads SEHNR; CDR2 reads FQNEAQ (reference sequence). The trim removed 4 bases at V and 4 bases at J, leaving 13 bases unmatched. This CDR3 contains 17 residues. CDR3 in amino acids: CASSSPAGTSLGETQYF. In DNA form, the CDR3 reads TGTGCCAGCAGCTCCCCTGCCGGGACTAGCCTGGGAGAGACCCAGTACTTC.

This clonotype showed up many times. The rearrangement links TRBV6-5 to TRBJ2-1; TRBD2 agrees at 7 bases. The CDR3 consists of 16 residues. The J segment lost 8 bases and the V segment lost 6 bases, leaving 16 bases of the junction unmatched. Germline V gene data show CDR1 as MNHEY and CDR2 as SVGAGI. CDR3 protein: CASRILGGRGLDEQFF. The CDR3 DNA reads TGTGCCAGCAGGATTCTCGGCGGGAGAGGTCTCGATGAGCAGTTCTTC.

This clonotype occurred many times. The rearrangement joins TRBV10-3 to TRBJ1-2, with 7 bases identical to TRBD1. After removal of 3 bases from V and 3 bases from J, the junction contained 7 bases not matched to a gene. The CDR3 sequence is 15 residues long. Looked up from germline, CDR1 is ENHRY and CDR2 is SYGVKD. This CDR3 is CAISDRDSQYYGYTF. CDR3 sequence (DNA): TGTGCCATCAGTGATAGGGACAGCCAATACTATGGCTACACCTTC.

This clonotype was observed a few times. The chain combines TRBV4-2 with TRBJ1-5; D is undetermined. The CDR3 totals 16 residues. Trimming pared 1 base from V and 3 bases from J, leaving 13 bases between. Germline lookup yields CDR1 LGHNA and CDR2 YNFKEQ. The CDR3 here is CASSQVGSGYNQPQHF. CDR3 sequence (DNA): TGTGCCAGCAGCCAAGTGGGCTCCGGCTACAATCAGCCCCAGCATTTT.

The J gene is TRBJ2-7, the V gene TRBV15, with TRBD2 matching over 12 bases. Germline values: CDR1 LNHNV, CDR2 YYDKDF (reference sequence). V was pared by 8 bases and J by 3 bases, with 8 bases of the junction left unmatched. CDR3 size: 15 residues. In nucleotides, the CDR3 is TGTGCCACCCAACTACTAGCGGGAGGAAACTACGAGCAGTACTTC. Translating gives CATQLLAGGNYEQYF.

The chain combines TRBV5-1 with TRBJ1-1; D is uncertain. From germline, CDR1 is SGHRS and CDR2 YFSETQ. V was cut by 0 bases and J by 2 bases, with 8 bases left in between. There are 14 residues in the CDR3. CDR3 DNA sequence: TGCGCCAGCAGCTTGGAATCCATCAACACTGAAGCTTTCTTT. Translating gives CASSLESINTEAFF.

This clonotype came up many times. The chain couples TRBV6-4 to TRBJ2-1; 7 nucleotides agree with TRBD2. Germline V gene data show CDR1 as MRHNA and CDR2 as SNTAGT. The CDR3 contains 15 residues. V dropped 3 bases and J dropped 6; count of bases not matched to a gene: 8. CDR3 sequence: CASSDRSSGSNEQFF. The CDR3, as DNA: TGTGCCAGCAGTGATAGGTCTAGCGGAAGCAATGAGCAGTTCTTC.

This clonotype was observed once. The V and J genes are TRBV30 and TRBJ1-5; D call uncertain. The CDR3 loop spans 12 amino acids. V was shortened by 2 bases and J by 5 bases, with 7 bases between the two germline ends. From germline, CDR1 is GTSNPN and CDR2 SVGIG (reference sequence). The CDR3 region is CAWSLGDQPQHF. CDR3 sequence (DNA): TGTGCCTGGAGTCTCGGGGATCAGCCCCAGCATTTT.

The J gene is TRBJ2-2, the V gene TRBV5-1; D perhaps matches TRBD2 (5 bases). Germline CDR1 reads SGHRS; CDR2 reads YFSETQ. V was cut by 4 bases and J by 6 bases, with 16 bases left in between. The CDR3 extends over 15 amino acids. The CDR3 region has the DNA TGCGCCAGCAGCCCCCCGGGTTCTAGCTCCGGGGAGCTGTTTTTT. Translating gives CASSPPGSSSGELFF.

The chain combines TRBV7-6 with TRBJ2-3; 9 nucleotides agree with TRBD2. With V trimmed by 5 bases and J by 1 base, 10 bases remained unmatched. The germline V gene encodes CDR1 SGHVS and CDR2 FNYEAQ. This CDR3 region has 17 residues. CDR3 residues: CASSLAAGGGGTDTQYF. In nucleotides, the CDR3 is TGTGCCAGCAGCCTCGCGGCGGGCGGGGGGGGCACAGATACGCAGTATTTT. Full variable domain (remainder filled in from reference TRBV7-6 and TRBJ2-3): GAGVSQSPRYKVTKRGQDVALRCDPISGHVSLYWYRQALGQGPEFLTYFNYEAQQDKSGLPNDRFSAERPEGSISTLTIQRTEQRDSAMYRCASSLAAGGGGTDTQYFGPGTRLTVL.

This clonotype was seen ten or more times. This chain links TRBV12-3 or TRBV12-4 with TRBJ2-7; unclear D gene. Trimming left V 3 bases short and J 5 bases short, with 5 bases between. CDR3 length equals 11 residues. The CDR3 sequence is CASSLSNEQYF. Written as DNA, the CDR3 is TGTGCCAGCAGTTTGTCTAACGAGCAGTACTTC.

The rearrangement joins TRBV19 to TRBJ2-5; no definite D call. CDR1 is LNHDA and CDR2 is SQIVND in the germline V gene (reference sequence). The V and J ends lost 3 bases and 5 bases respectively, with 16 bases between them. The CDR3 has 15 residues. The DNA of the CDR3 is TGTGCCAGTAGTATGGGGATCGAGGCCTGGGAGACCCAGTACTTC. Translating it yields CASSMGIEAWETQYF.

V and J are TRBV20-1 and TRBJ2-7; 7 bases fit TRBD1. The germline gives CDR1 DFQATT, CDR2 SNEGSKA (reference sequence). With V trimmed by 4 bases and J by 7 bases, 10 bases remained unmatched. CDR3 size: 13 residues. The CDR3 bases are TGCAGTGCTAATCTAGAGACAGGGCAAGAGCAGTACTTC. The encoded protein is CSANLETGQEQYF.

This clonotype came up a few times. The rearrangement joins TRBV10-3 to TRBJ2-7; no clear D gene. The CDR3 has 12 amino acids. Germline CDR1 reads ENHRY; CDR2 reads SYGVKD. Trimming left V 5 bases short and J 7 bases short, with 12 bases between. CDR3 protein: CAISLTQSEQYF. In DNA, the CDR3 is TGTGCCATCAGTCTCACCCAGTCGGAGCAGTACTTC.

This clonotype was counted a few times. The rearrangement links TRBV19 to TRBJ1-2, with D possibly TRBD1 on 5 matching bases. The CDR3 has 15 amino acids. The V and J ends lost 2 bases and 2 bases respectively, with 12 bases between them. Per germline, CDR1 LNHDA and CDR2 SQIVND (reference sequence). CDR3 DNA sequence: TGTGCCAGTAGTATATGGGGCAGGGAGAACTATGGCTACACCTTC. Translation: CASSIWGRENYGYTF.

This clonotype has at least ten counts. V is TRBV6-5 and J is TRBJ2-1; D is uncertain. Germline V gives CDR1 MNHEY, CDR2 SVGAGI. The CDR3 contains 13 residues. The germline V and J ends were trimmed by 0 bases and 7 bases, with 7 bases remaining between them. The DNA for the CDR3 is TGTGCCAGCAGTTACTCCCGGGTAAATGAGCAGTTCTTC. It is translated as CASSYSRVNEQFF.

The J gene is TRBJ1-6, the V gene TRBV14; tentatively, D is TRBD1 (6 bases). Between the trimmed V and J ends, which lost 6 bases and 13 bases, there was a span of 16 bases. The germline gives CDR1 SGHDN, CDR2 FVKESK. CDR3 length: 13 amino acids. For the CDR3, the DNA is TGTGCCAGCAGGCCAGGGGTATCGTCCCCCCTCCACTTT. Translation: CASRPGVSSPLHF.